A selection of T cell receptor beta chains follows, all from one sample in a study of T-cell reconstitution after alpha-beta-depleted transplantation in children. A single record per CDR3 protein comes from TCRdb applying MiXCR to the PCR reads. The sample has 200,000 to 250,000 distinct CDR3 sequences, about 9.5% seen once. The sample here was PBMCs from the stem cell graft donor, taken from the stem cell graft. All receptors derive from a human donor who donated a stem cell graft to a child with acute lymphoblastic leukemia. The CDR3 runs from the conserved cysteine through the conserved F or W. A D gene is named only where the DNA matches it firmly. Clone size is stated in some rows and not others, as once, few, many or a class when expanded.

clone_size j_call v_call d_call cdr3_aa cdr3_nt
few TRBJ1-6 TRBV15 NA CATSRVDGPLHF TGTGCCACCAGCAGGGTCGATGGGCCCCTCCACTTT
many TRBJ1-4 TRBV9 TRBD1 CASSEGQYNEKLFF TGTGCCAGCAGCGAGGGACAGTACAATGAAAAACTGTTTTTT
NA TRBJ2-7 TRBV21-1 NA CASSKASVRELLEQYF TGTGCCAGCAGCAAAGCGTCGGTCAGGGAGCTGCTCGAGCAGTACTTC
NA TRBJ2-6 TRBV13 TRBD1 CASSTTGGFVSGANVLTF TGTGCCAGCAGCACCACAGGGGGCTTTGTGTCTGGGGCCAACGTCCTGACTTTC
many TRBJ2-7 TRBV7-2 NA CASSQTTYEQYF TGTGCCAGCAGCCAAACAACCTACGAGCAGTACTTC
few TRBJ1-1 TRBV20-1 NA CSATIPTAEAFF TGCAGTGCTACCATCCCGACCGCTGAAGCTTTCTTT
many TRBJ1-2 TRBV24-1 NA CATSDRQGSYGYTF TGTGCCACCAGTGATCGGCAGGGGAGCTATGGCTACACCTTC
NA TRBJ1-5 TRBV7-2 NA CASSLEIGLGQPQHF TGTGCCAGCAGCTTAGAGATAGGTTTGGGTCAGCCCCAGCATTTT
NA TRBJ1-1 TRBV7-9 NA CASSSYREAFF TGTGCCAGCAGCTCCTACAGGGAAGCTTTCTTT
NA TRBJ1-2 TRBV6-5 NA CASRQAYGYTF TGTGCCAGTAGGCAGGCCTATGGCTACACCTTC
many TRBJ1-5 TRBV5-6 NA CASSLEGPRGNQPQHF TGTGCCAGCAGCTTGGAAGGTCCGAGGGGCAATCAGCCCCAGCATTTT
many TRBJ1-5 TRBV10-3 NA CAISEKGSSSQSNQPQHF TGTGCCATCAGTGAGAAGGGGTCATCTAGTCAGAGCAATCAGCCCCAGCATTTT
NA TRBJ1-4 TRBV6-1 NA CASSRDIRSTNEKLFF TGTGCCAGCAGTCGGGACATCCGATCAACTAATGAAAAACTGTTTTTT
many TRBJ2-1 TRBV5-4 TRBD1 CASSPTLDQGARNEQFF TGTGCCAGCAGCCCCACACTGGACCAGGGGGCTCGCAATGAGCAGTTCTTC
many TRBJ1-5 TRBV7-9 TRBD1 CASSAGGRWVNQPQHF TGTGCCAGCAGCGCAGGGGGACGATGGGTGAATCAGCCCCAGCATTTT
NA TRBJ1-6 TRBV12-2 NA CASRSEDRAYNSPLHF TGTGCAAGTCGCTCTGAGGACAGGGCCTATAATTCACCCCTCCACTTT
many TRBJ1-2 TRBV4-2 NA CASSQDRRRDYGYTF TGTGCCAGCAGCCAAGATCGGCGGAGAGACTATGGCTACACCTTC
NA TRBJ2-2 TRBV7-2 TRBD1 CASNIGTGNTGELFF TGTGCCAGCAATATTGGGACAGGGAACACCGGGGAGCTGTTTTTT
many TRBJ1-6 TRBV18 TRBD1 CASSQTGDPTSPLHF TGTGCCAGCTCTCAGACAGGGGATCCTACCTCACCCCTCCACTTT
few TRBJ2-7 TRBV6-1 NA CASSMGDSYEQYF TGTGCCAGCAGTATGGGGGACTCCTACGAGCAGTACTTC
NA TRBJ2-3 TRBV7-2 NA CASSLVGRGGTDTQYF TGTGCCAGCAGCTTAGTCGGCAGGGGAGGCACAGATACGCAGTATTTT
few TRBJ2-1 TRBV3-1 TRBD2 CASSQSQSLAGGQKFF TGTGCCAGCAGCCAAAGCCAGTCGCTAGCGGGGGGGCAGAAGTTCTTC
few TRBJ1-5 TRBV12-3/TRBV12-4 NA CASRAYSNQPQHF TGTGCCAGCAGGGCCTATAGCAATCAGCCCCAGCATTTT
NA TRBJ2-7 TRBV5-1 TRBD1 CASSVRDSSLLFYEQYF TGCGCCAGCAGCGTTCGGGACAGCTCACTCCTCTTCTACGAGCAGTACTTC
NA TRBJ1-6 TRBV7-6 NA CASSTPLRGGNSPLHF TGTGCCAGCAGCACACCTCTGAGGGGCGGGAATTCACCCCTCCACTTT
many TRBJ2-1 TRBV5-1 NA CASSLAPLDVYNEQFF TGCGCCAGCAGCTTGGCGCCCTTAGACGTGTACAATGAGCAGTTCTTC
many TRBJ2-7 TRBV7-6 NA CASSLAVQGGDSYEQYF TGTGCCAGCAGCTTAGCGGTACAGGGAGGAGACTCCTACGAGCAGTACTTC
few TRBJ2-3 TRBV5-1 NA CASKSAREFGDTQYF TGCGCCAGCAAATCGGCCAGGGAATTTGGAGATACGCAGTATTTT
NA TRBJ2-7 TRBV29-1 NA CSVEADGYEQYF TGCAGCGTTGAAGCGGATGGATACGAGCAGTACTTC
NA TRBJ1-5 TRBV5-5 NA CASSLVTGGNQPQHF TGTGCCAGCAGCTTGGTTACGGGTGGCAATCAGCCCCAGCATTTT
NA TRBJ2-7 TRBV7-2 NA CASSLTITVEGYEQYF TGTGCCAGCAGCTTAACAATCACGGTGGAGGGGTACGAGCAGTACTTC
NA TRBJ1-1 TRBV7-8 NA CASSLNDPRDAGTEAFF TGTGCCAGCAGCTTAAACGACCCCCGGGACGCGGGCACTGAAGCTTTCTTT
few TRBJ2-5 TRBV19 TRBD1 CASSIGQGRETQYF TGTGCCAGTAGTATTGGACAGGGACGGGAGACCCAGTACTTC
NA TRBJ2-3 TRBV7-8 TRBD2 CASSLGASGPTDTQYF TGTGCCAGCAGCTTAGGCGCTAGCGGACCCACAGATACGCAGTATTTT
few TRBJ1-1 TRBV4-3 NA CASSQGIQLNTEAFF TGCGCCAGCAGCCAAGGGATACAGCTGAACACTGAAGCTTTCTTT
NA TRBJ2-1 TRBV10-3 NA CATNLAQATNEQFF TGTGCCACAAATCTAGCGCAAGCTACCAATGAGCAGTTCTTC
NA TRBJ1-1 TRBV5-1 NA CASFPAGMNTEAFF TGCGCCAGCTTTCCGGCCGGGATGAACACTGAAGCTTTCTTT
few TRBJ2-3 TRBV19 NA CASSTGSDTDTQYF TGTGCCAGTAGTACCGGATCCGACACAGATACGCAGTATTTT
NA TRBJ2-2 TRBV7-2 TRBD2 CASSRGEGTGELFF TGTGCCAGCAGTCGGGGGGAGGGCACCGGGGAGCTGTTTTTT
many TRBJ2-3 TRBV27 NA CASGPPNLFTDTQYF TGTGCCAGCGGACCCCCGAATCTATTCACAGATACGCAGTATTTT
many TRBJ2-7 TRBV10-3 NA CAISDRRSSYEQYF TGTGCCATCAGTGACCGGAGAAGCTCCTACGAGCAGTACTTC
NA TRBJ2-7 TRBV5-1 TRBD2 CASRSSPGLAAYEQYF TGCGCCAGCAGGAGTTCGCCGGGACTAGCGGCCTACGAGCAGTACTTC
few TRBJ2-1 TRBV18 NA CASSVGSYNEQFF TGTGCCAGCTCTGTGGGGTCGTACAATGAGCAGTTCTTC